The rows below give T cell receptor beta chains drawn from one sample of a study of regulatory T cells in long-lasting Graves disease. TCRdb itself ran the multiplex PCR reads through MiXCR, one entry per CDR3 protein. The table lists more than 350,000 distinct CDR3 sequences, about 15% of them singletons, with over 15% in the top ten. These data were also filed under a second study, of T cells in Graves' hyperthyroidism and ophthalmopathy.

The sequences come from peripheral blood mononuclear cells (PBMCs), collected at new diagnosis, from a patient treated with antithyroid drugs. Receptors originate from a woman aged 25 to 39 with Graves disease. The CDR3 runs from the conserved cysteine through the conserved F or W. D genes are given only for firm matches. Only some rows state a clone size, as once, few, many or a class for expanded clones.

D,J,size,V,CDR3,DNA
TRBD2,TRBJ2-3,few,TRBV20-1,CSASAGADTQYF,TGCAGTGCCTCCGCGGGGGCAGATACGCAGTATTTT
TRBD2,TRBJ2-3,many,TRBV27,CASSPKLAGGRTDTQYF,TGTGCCAGCAGTCCGAAACTAGCGGGAGGGCGCACAGATACGCAGTATTTT
-,TRBJ2-5,many,TRBV7-9,CASSLAEGDGETQYF,TGTGCCAGCAGCTTAGCCGAGGGAGATGGAGAGACCCAGTACTTC
TRBD2,TRBJ2-7,many,TRBV20-1,CSADILGLEDEQYF,TGCAGTGCCGATATCCTGGGACTAGAGGACGAGCAGTACTTC
-,TRBJ2-3,many,TRBV12-3/TRBV12-4,CASSPSGRSTDTQYF,TGTGCCAGCAGTCCGAGCGGCAGAAGCACAGATACGCAGTATTTT
-,TRBJ1-5,-,TRBV6-9,CASSYSQHRELDQPQHF,TGTGCCAGCAGTTATTCACAGCATAGGGAGTTAGATCAGCCCCAGCATTTT
-,TRBJ1-2,-,TRBV5-5,CASSLTGGYTF,TGTGCCAGCAGCCTCACCGGTGGCTACACCTTC
-,TRBJ2-7,-,TRBV25-1,CASSVKGGFGEQYF,TGTGCCAGCAGCGTCAAAGGGGGATTCGGCGAGCAGTACTTC
TRBD2,TRBJ2-2,-,TRBV20-1,CSARGGGPAGELFF,TGCAGTGCTAGAGGGGGAGGGCCCGCGGGGGAGCTGTTTTTT
-,TRBJ2-1,-,TRBV28,CRTGTSYNEQFF,TGTAGGACGGGCACCTCTTACAATGAGCAGTTCTTC
-,TRBJ1-5,-,TRBV4-1,CASSQGLGAVDNQPQHF,TGCGCCAGCAGCCAAGGGCTTGGGGCAGTAGACAATCAGCCCCAGCATTTT
-,TRBJ2-5,few,TRBV9,CASSDPGSEYQETQYF,TGTGCCAGCAGCGATCCGGGTTCGGAATACCAAGAGACCCAGTACTTC
-,TRBJ2-2,few,TRBV27,CASSRSQSTGELFF,TGTGCCAGCAGTAGAAGCCAGAGCACCGGGGAGCTGTTTTTT
TRBD1,TRBJ1-2,many,TRBV20-1,CSAHTGGGSGYTF,TGCAGTGCTCACACAGGGGGCGGTTCCGGCTACACCTTC
-,TRBJ2-7,many,TRBV27,CASSSPLRSHEQYF,TGTGCCAGCAGTTCGCCCCTCAGGTCCCACGAGCAGTACTTC
-,TRBJ2-1,many,TRBV5-1,CASTSSYNEQFF,TGCGCCAGCACGAGCTCCTACAATGAGCAGTTCTTC
-,TRBJ2-2,many,TRBV12-3/TRBV12-4,CASSWTGELFF,TGTGCCAGCAGTTGGACCGGGGAGCTGTTTTTT